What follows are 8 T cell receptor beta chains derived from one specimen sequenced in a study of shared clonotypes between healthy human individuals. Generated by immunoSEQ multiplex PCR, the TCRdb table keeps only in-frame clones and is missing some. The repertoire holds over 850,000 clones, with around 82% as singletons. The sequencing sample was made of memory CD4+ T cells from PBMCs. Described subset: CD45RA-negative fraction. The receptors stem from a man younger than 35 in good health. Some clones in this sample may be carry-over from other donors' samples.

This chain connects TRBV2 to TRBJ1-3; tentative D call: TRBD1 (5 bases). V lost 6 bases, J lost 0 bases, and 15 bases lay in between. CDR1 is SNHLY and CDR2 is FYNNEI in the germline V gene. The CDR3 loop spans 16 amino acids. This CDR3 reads CASSQLGPNSGNTIYF. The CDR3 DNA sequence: TGTGCCAGCAGCCAATTGGGACCGAACTCTGGAAACACCATATATTTT.

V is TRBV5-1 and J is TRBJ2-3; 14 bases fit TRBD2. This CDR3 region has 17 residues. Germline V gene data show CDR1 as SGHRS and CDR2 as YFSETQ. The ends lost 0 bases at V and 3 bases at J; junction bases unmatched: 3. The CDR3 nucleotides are TGCGCCAGCAGCTTGGGGACTAGCGGGAGGCGGACAGATACGCAGTATTTT. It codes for CASSLGTSGRRTDTQYF.

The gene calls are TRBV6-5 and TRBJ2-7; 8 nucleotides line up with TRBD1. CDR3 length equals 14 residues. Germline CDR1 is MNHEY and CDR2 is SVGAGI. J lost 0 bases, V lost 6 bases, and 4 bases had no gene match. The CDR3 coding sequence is TGTGCCAGCAGCCCGGACAGGGCCTCCTACGAGCAGTACTTC. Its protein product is CASSPDRASYEQYF.

The CDR3 region is CASSSTTGTGSWEQYF. For the CDR3, the DNA is TGCGCCAGCAGCTCAACAACCGGGACAGGGTCTTGGGAGCAGTACTTC. V usage is TRBV5-1 and J usage is TRBJ2-7, with 9 positions matching TRBD1. Germline V gene lookup returns CDR1 SGHRS and CDR2 YFSETQ. Unmatched junction bases numbered 14, after V lost 3 bases and J lost 7 bases. The CDR3 runs to 16 residues.

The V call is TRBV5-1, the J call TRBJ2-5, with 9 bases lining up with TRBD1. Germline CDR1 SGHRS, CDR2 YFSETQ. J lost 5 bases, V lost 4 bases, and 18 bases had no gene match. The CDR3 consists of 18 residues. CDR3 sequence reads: CASSRGQGSQTAQETQYF. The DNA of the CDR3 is TGCGCCAGCAGCAGGGGACAGGGAAGTCAGACCGCACAGGAGACCCAGTACTTC.

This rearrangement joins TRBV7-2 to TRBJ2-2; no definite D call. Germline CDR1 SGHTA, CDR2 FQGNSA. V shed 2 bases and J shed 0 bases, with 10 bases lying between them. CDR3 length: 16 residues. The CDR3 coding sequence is TGTGCCAGCAGCTTACATCTAGTAACGAACACCGGGGAGCTGTTTTTT. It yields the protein CASSLHLVTNTGELFF.

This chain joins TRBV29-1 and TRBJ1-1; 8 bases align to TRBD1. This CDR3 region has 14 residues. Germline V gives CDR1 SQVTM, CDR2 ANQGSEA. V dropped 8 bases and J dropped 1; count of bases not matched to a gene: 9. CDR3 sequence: CSLQLTGENTEAFF. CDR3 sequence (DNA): TGCAGCCTCCAACTGACAGGGGAGAACACTGAAGCTTTCTTT.

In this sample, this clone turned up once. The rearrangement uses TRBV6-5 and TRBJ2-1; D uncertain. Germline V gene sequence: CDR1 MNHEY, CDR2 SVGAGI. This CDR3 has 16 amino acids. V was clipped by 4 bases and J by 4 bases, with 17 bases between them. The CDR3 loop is CASSSLLPEQYNEQFF. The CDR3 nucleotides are TGTGCCAGCAGTTCCCTTTTACCCGAACAATACAATGAGCAGTTCTTC.